What follows are 30 T cell receptor beta chains derived from one specimen sequenced in a study of blood T cell repertoires in COVID-19. The data were produced by immunoSEQ multiplex PCR, yet TCRdb's version contains in-frame clones alone and is incomplete. The sample has nearly 300,000 clones, under 90% seen once; the top ten hold 2.5% to 3.5%. Sequenced: PBMCs or T cells enriched from blood (not recorded which). The receptors stem from a woman in her fifties or sixties who had been exposed to COVID-19.

The J gene is TRBJ1-1, the V gene TRBV24-1; D gene ambiguous. V was shortened by 6 bases and J by 5 bases, with 15 bases between the two germline ends. The CDR3 has 14 residues. Looked up from germline, CDR1 is KGHDR and CDR2 is SFDVKD. CDR3 sequence (DNA): TGTGCCACCAGTATTGGGCCGTCGGGAACTGAAGCTTTCTTT. Translated, it gives CATSIGPSGTEAFF.

This clone was observed a single time. The V and J genes are TRBV5-1 and TRBJ1-2; weak D call: TRBD1 (5 bases). Trimming pared 0 bases from V and 6 bases from J, leaving 12 bases between. The CDR3 is 14 residues long. Germline CDR1 is SGHRS and CDR2 is YFSETQ. The CDR3 bases are TGCGCCAGCAGCTTGGGTGGGGCGATTGATGGCTACACCTTC. Its protein is CASSLGGAIDGYTF.

The J gene is TRBJ1-4, the V gene TRBV19; 9 positions agree with TRBD1. Germline V gene lookup returns CDR1 LNHDA and CDR2 SQIVND (reference sequence). CDR3 length equals 16 residues. With V trimmed by 7 bases and J by 8 bases, 14 bases remained unmatched. The CDR3 DNA sequence: TGTGCCAGTACTAAGGGGACAGGGTTTCAGAACGAAAAACTGTTTTTT. As protein: CASTKGTGFQNEKLFF.

The rearrangement joins TRBV29-1 to TRBJ2-1; tentatively, D is TRBD1 (7 bases). The CDR3 is 15 residues long. Germline V gives CDR1 SQVTM, CDR2 ANQGSEA. V was clipped by 5 bases and J by 0 bases, with 14 bases between them. The CDR3 loop reads CSVRQGGSSYNEQFF. CDR3 bases: TGCAGCGTTCGCCAGGGGGGCTCCTCCTACAATGAGCAGTTCTTC.

The CDR3 coding sequence is TGTGCCAGCAGCGCGGGACAGGGGAAGCCGAACACTGAAGCTTTCTTT. It is translated as CASSAGQGKPNTEAFF. V is TRBV7-2 and J is TRBJ1-1; TRBD1 matches at 10 bases. CDR1 and CDR2 (germline): SGHTA, FQGNSA. The V and J ends lost 5 bases and 1 base, in that order; junction bases with no gene match: 7. The CDR3 has 16 residues.

DNA of the CDR3: TGTGCCAGCAGTCTGGCTAGCGGGGGCAATCAGCCCCAGCATTTT. Residues: CASSLASGGNQPQHF. The J gene is TRBJ1-5, the V gene TRBV28; D not resolved. V gave up 5 bases and J gave up 2 bases, with 13 bases separating them. The CDR3 has 15 amino acids. Germline values: CDR1 MDHEN, CDR2 SYDVKM.

The table lists this clone with a count of one. Other DNA sequences in this sample translate to the same CDR3. The genes are TRBV18 and TRBJ1-5, with D hard to call. Trimming removed 3 bases from V and 0 bases from J, with 6 bases in between. The CDR3 spans 14 residues. CDR1 is KGHSH and CDR2 is LQKENI in the germline V gene. CDR3 DNA sequence: TGTGCCAGCTCACCTCAGGATAGCAATCAGCCCCAGCATTTT. Its protein is CASSPQDSNQPQHF.

This chain links TRBV9 with TRBJ2-3, with a possible D match to TRBD2 (6 bases). Germline V gene data show CDR1 as SGDLS and CDR2 as YYNGEE. The CDR3 contains 14 residues. Between the trimmed V and J ends, which lost 0 bases and 2 bases, there was a span of 7 bases. This CDR3 is CASSVGTNTDTQYF. The CDR3 nucleotides read TGTGCCAGCAGCGTAGGGACTAACACAGATACGCAGTATTTT. The full variable domain, its missing parts supplied by reference TRBV9 and TRBJ2-3, is DSGVTQTPKHLITATGQRVTLRCSPRSGDLSVYWYQQSLDQGLQFLIQYYNGEERAKGNILERFSAQQFPDLHSELNLSSLELGDSALYFCASSVGTNTDTQYFGPGTRLTVL.

This rearrangement joins TRBV21-1 to TRBJ1-2; TRBD1, the table's D call, lacks a check against the DNA. TRBV21-1 has pseudogene status. This CDR3 comprises 17 residues. Written as DNA, the CDR3 is TGTGCCAGCAGCACAACCCTGAGGCAGGGTATTAACTATGGCTACACCTTC. Translated, it gives CASSTTLRQGINYGYTF.

This chain uses TRBV9 with TRBJ2-2; 7 positions agree with TRBD2. CDR1 and CDR2 from the germline V gene are SGDLS and YYNGEE. V trimming: 0 bases; J trimming: 1 base; junction bases outside the gene matches: 3. This CDR3 spans 16 amino acids. This CDR3 reads CASSVGASGNTGELFF. In DNA form, the CDR3 reads TGTGCCAGCAGCGTAGGGGCTAGCGGGAACACCGGGGAGCTGTTTTTT.

This clone is a singleton in its sample. CDR3 loop: CASSKGGIDSPLHF. CDR3 DNA: TGTGCCAGCAGCAAAGGAGGGATCGATTCACCCCTCCACTTT. The chain employs TRBV21-1 and TRBJ1-6. TRBV21-1 is assigned pseudogene status. This CDR3 has 14 amino acids.

The chain employs TRBV7-9 and TRBJ1-1; D uncertain. V was pared by 2 bases and J by 4 bases, with 11 bases between. CDR3 length: 14 amino acids. From germline, CDR1 is SEHNR and CDR2 FQNEAQ (reference sequence). The CDR3 protein is CASSLREGGTEAFF. CDR3 nucleotides: TGTGCCAGCAGCTTACGGGAAGGTGGCACTGAAGCTTTCTTT.

The gene calls are TRBV19 and TRBJ1-1; TRBD1 matches at 7 bases. Germline values: CDR1 LNHDA, CDR2 SQIVND (reference sequence). This CDR3 is 14 amino acids long. V lost 3 bases, J lost 2 bases, and 3 bases stayed unmatched. The CDR3 loop reads CASSMNRGNTEAFF. The CDR3, as DNA: TGTGCCAGTAGTATGAACAGGGGCAACACTGAAGCTTTCTTT.

The rearrangement uses TRBV6-8 and TRBJ2-4; 8 bases align to TRBD1. With V trimmed by 1 base and J by 8 bases, 7 bases remained unmatched. CDR3 length: 15 amino acids. CDR1 MNHGY and CDR2 SAAAGT come from the germline V gene. The CDR3 DNA sequence: TGTGCCAGCAGTTACTGGGCAGGGGGCCAGGACATTCAGTACTTC. This translates into CASSYWAGGQDIQYF.

The CDR3 protein is CASSQTGSGGPSGNTIYF. In DNA, the CDR3 is TGCGCCAGCAGCCAGACGGGCTCGGGGGGACCCTCTGGAAACACCATATATTTT. The chain has TRBV4-1 and TRBJ1-3; tentatively, D is TRBD1 (5 bases). Between the trimmed V and J ends, which lost 3 bases and 0 bases, there was a span of 18 bases. Looked up from germline, CDR1 is MGHRA and CDR2 is YSYEKL. The CDR3 sequence is 18 residues long.

This clone was found a few times. The chain combines TRBV7-6 with TRBJ1-6; 9 bases fit TRBD1. The germline V gene has CDR1 SGHVS and CDR2 FNYEAQ. This CDR3 has 15 residues. V lost 4 bases to trimming and J lost 10 bases; unmatched junction nucleotides: 8. CDR3 nucleotide sequence: TGTGCCAGCAGCTCTACAGGGGGCAGGTGGTCACCCCTCCACTTT. Translation: CASSSTGGRWSPLHF.

V is TRBV15 and J is TRBJ1-5, with 8 bases matching TRBD1. The J segment lost 1 base and the V segment lost 2 bases, leaving 7 bases of the junction unmatched. Germline V gives CDR1 LNHNV, CDR2 YYDKDF (reference sequence). The CDR3 is 17 amino acids. The CDR3 protein is CATSRNQGARSNQPQHF. The CDR3 region has the DNA TGTGCCACCAGCAGAAATCAGGGGGCGAGAAGCAATCAGCCCCAGCATTTT.

The chain recombines TRBV5-1 with TRBJ1-2, with 9 bases identical to TRBD1. With V trimmed by 3 bases and J by 6 bases, 9 bases remained unmatched. This CDR3 is built from 15 residues. The germline V gene encodes CDR1 SGHRS and CDR2 YFSETQ. Written as DNA, the CDR3 is TGCGCCAGCAGCTGGCGGGGACAGGGAAACGATGGCTACACCTTC. This codes for CASSWRGQGNDGYTF.

This clone was counted once. This chain links TRBV2 with TRBJ2-1, with TRBD1 matching over 11 bases. CDR3 length equals 14 residues. V gave up 7 bases and J gave up 6 bases; unmatched junction bases: 5. Germline-derived CDR1 and CDR2 are SNHLY and FYNNEI. The CDR3 DNA follows: TGTGCCAGCATATCCGGGACAGGGGGCAATGAGCAGTTCTTC. Its protein product is CASISGTGGNEQFF.

This clone has just one count. The genes are TRBV6-6 and TRBJ1-1; 7 bases line up with TRBD1. Germline trimming cut 6 bases from V and 2 bases from J; bases unmatched to any gene: 6. The CDR3 runs 14 residues. Germline V gene lookup returns CDR1 MNHNY and CDR2 SVGAGI (reference sequence). CDR3 in amino acids: CASRAGGPNTEAFF. The CDR3 nucleotides are TGTGCCAGCAGAGCAGGGGGGCCCAACACTGAAGCTTTCTTT.

This clone has a handful of counts. Other DNA variants within this sample encode the same CDR3. The chain recombines TRBV7-9 with TRBJ1-5; D uncertain. The CDR3 extends over 12 amino acids. Germline V CDR1 and CDR2: SEHNR, FQNEAQ (reference sequence). V shed 5 bases and J shed 1 base, with 3 bases lying between them. The CDR3 sequence: CASSLSNQPQHF. The CDR3 DNA is TGTGCCAGCAGCCTAAGCAATCAGCCCCAGCATTTT.

The chain is built from TRBV7-9 and TRBJ2-7; 9 bases agree with TRBD2. V gave up 4 bases and J gave up 7 bases; unmatched junction bases: 11. From germline, CDR1 is SEHNR and CDR2 FQNEAQ (reference sequence). CDR3 size: 15 residues. CDR3 protein: CASSSALAGTPEQYF. In DNA, the CDR3 is TGTGCCAGCAGCTCAGCCCTAGCGGGGACCCCGGAGCAGTACTTC.

The genes are TRBV19 and TRBJ1-4; D is uncertain. V was trimmed by 4 bases and J by 1 base, leaving 13 bases between them. Germline V gene lookup returns CDR1 LNHDA and CDR2 SQIVND (reference sequence). The CDR3 extends over 16 amino acids. The CDR3 loop is CASSTSRTQTNEKLFF. CDR3 in DNA: TGTGCCAGTAGTACCTCCAGGACTCAAACTAATGAAAAACTGTTTTTT.

The chain is built from TRBV5-1 and TRBJ1-1, with D tentatively TRBD1 (6 bases). V was cut by 3 bases and J by 8 bases, with 17 bases left in between. The CDR3 is made up of 14 amino acids. Per the germline V gene, CDR1 is SGHRS and CDR2 is YFSETQ. The CDR3: CASSSGTNRNEAFF. In DNA, the CDR3 is TGCGCCAGCAGCTCTGGGACAAACCGGAACGAAGCTTTCTTT.

This chain joins TRBV30 and TRBJ2-1, with D unclear. This CDR3 is 11 amino acids long. The V end lost 3 bases, the J end lost 8 bases, and 8 bases lay between the germline ends. Germline V gene data show CDR1 as GTSNPN and CDR2 as SVGIG (reference sequence). CDR3 in DNA: TGTGCCTGGAGCATCGTAGATGAGCAGTTCTTC. Its translation is CAWSIVDEQFF.

The CDR3 nucleotides read TGTGCCAGCAGCTTGGTTGCGGGAGCCGGCGGCAATGAGCAGTTCTTC. It codes for CASSLVAGAGGNEQFF. The chain is built from TRBV5-6 and TRBJ2-1; 7 bases agree with TRBD2. Germline CDR1 SGHDT, CDR2 YYEEEE. Trimming removed 0 bases from V and 6 bases from J; junction bases left unmatched: 9. The CDR3 runs to 16 residues.

The chain joins TRBV6-2 or TRBV6-3 to TRBJ2-5; D might be TRBD1 (5 bases). The V end lost 5 bases, the J end lost 4 bases, and 17 bases lay between the germline ends. Germline assignment: CDR1 MNHEY and CDR2 SVGEGT. The CDR3 is made up of 15 amino acids. The CDR3 DNA is TGTGCCAGCAGTGACCTCAGACAGAGAGGAGAGACCCAGTACTTC. As protein: CASSDLRQRGETQYF.

The chain links TRBV14 to TRBJ2-3; 8 bases are a match to TRBD1. Germline CDR1 and CDR2: SGHDN and FVKESK. This CDR3 is built from 16 residues. J gave up 3 bases and V 3 bases, and 8 bases lay outside the gene matches. DNA for the CDR3: TGTGCCAGCAGCCACAGACAGGGGATCGGTACAGATACGCAGTATTTT. Its protein is CASSHRQGIGTDTQYF.

The rearrangement uses TRBV28 and TRBJ1-3; no firm D call. This CDR3 is 13 amino acids long. Germline CDR1 MDHEN, CDR2 SYDVKM. Trimming left V 6 bases short and J 6 bases short, with 12 bases between. CDR3: CASSQEDSNTIYF. The CDR3 DNA reads as TGTGCCAGCAGCCAAGAGGATTCAAACACCATATATTTT.

The chain uses TRBV3-1 (or the pseudogene TRBV3-2) and TRBJ1-2, with D possibly matching TRBD1 (5 bases). V lost 4 bases and J lost 4, with 10 bases in between. Germline CDR1 reads LGHDT; CDR2 reads YNNKEL (reference sequence). There are 13 residues in the CDR3. The CDR3 DNA reads as TGTGCCAGCAGCCCTACAACAGGCTATGGCTACACCTTC. This codes for CASSPTTGYGYTF.